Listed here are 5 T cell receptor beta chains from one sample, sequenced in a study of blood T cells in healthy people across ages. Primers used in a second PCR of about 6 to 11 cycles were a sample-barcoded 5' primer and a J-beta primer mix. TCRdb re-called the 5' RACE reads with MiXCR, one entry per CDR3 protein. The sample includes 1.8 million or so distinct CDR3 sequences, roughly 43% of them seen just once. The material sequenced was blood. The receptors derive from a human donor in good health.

CDR3 region: CSVTGTGFTDTQYF. The CDR3 DNA follows: TGCAGCGTTACCGGGACAGGGTTCACAGATACGCAGTATTTT. The chain uses TRBV29-1 and TRBJ2-3, with TRBD1 identical over 9 bases. Germline V gives CDR1 SQVTM, CDR2 ANQGSEA. Trimming at V came to 5 bases and at J to 2 bases, leaving 5 bases not matched to a gene. The CDR3 extends over 14 amino acids.

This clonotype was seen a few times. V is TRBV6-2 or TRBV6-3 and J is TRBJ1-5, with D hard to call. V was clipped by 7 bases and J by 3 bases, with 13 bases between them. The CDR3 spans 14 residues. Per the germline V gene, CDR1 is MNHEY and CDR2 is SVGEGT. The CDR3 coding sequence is TGTGCCAGCACCCCAGACACGTTCAATCAGCCCCAGCATTTT. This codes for CASTPDTFNQPQHF.

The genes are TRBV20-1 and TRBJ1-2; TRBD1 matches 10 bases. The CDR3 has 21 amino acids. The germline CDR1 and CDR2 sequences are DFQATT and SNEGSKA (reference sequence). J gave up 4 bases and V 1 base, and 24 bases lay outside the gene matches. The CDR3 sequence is CSARATQITPDRGLGAYGYTF. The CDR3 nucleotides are TGCAGTGCTAGAGCTACACAGATCACCCCAGACAGGGGGCTAGGGGCCTATGGCTACACCTTC.

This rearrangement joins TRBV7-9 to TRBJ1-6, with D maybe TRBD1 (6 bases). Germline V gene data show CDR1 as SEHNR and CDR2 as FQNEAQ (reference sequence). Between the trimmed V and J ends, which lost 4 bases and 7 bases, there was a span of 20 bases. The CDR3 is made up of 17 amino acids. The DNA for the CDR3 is TGTGCCAGCAGCTCCTCCCGGGACACCTTCGGGAATTCACCCCTCCACTTT. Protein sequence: CASSSSRDTFGNSPLHF.

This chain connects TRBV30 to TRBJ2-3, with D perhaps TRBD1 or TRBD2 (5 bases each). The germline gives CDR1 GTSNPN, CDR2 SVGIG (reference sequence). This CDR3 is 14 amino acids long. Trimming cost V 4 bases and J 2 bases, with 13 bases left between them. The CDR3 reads CAWTELGHTDTQYF. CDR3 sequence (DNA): TGTGCCTGGACCGAACTAGGACACACAGATACGCAGTATTTT.